This T cell receptor beta chain was observed in a study of T cells in Graves' hyperthyroidism and ophthalmopathy. Looking at the study overall: Once the initial diagnosis was made, peripheral blood was obtained before any treatment. Points from the study as a whole: The model made its ophthalmopathy prediction, and onset followed a median about 5.9 months later. Classification by a 13 V-J model distinguished ophthalmopathy from stable hyperthyroidism.

This clonotype has only a few counts. Its antigen is unidentified. Patients aged 18 to 65 with hyperthyroidism were newly diagnosed, with duration under 2 months. TCR beta CDR3 sequences were amplified from RNA transcripts. HTBI primers drove first-round RT-PCR of the TCR CDR3. TCRdb processed the multiplex PCR reads anew with MiXCR; each CDR3 protein has one entry. In the table there are some 600,000 distinct CDR3 sequences, approximately 15% of which are singletons. What was sequenced was blood. The receptor was isolated from a woman aged 30 to 39 with Graves' hyperthyroidism that later progressed to Graves' ophthalmopathy.

As DNA, the CDR3 is TGTGCCAGCAGCGGTCCAATCAATGAGCAGTTCTTC. Encoded protein: CASSGPINEQFF. The chain joins TRBV7-9 to TRBJ2-1; D is uncertain. Germline V gives CDR1 SEHNR, CDR2 FQNEAQ (reference sequence). The CDR3 sequence is 12 residues long. The V and J ends lost 5 bases and 6 bases respectively, with 8 bases between them.